The next 22 T cell receptor beta chains were all read from a single sample in a study of blood T cell repertoires in COVID-19. Assay: immunoSEQ multiplex PCR; the TCRdb copy retains only in-frame clones and omits some. The sample records about 110,000 clones, roughly 80% being singletons. The source material was peripheral blood. Receptors originate from a woman aged 60-75 years with acute or convalescent COVID-19.

J is TRBJ1-6 and V is TRBV27; 8 nucleotides match TRBD1. The length of the CDR3 is 16 residues. Germline V gives CDR1 MNHEY, CDR2 SMNVEV (reference sequence). V was clipped by 5 bases and J by 1 base; unmatched bases: 4. The chain's CDR3 is CASSHQGASYNSPLHF. CDR3 in DNA: TGTGCCAGCAGTCACCAGGGGGCTTCCTATAATTCACCCCTCCACTTT.

This clone showed up just a few times. The V and J genes are TRBV6-5 and TRBJ2-2, with TRBD1 matching over 8 bases. The CDR3 is 15 residues long. Germline CDR1 is MNHEY and CDR2 is SVGAGI. The ends lost 4 bases at V and 7 bases at J; junction bases unmatched: 8. CDR3 DNA: TGTGCCAGCAGTTCGACCCAGGGGGCGGTCGGGGAGCTGTTTTTT. Its protein is CASSSTQGAVGELFF.

This clone was detected only once. The chain recombines TRBV6-5 with TRBJ1-6; TRBD1 matches 9 bases. CDR1 and CDR2 from the germline V gene are MNHEY and SVGAGI. The trim removed 6 bases at V and 6 bases at J, leaving 6 bases unmatched. The CDR3 covers 15 residues. The CDR3 DNA is TGTGCCAGCAGGACGGGACAGGGTTTTAATTCACCCCTCCACTTT. Translation gives CASRTGQGFNSPLHF.

The genes are TRBV14 and TRBJ2-7; the D gene is possibly TRBD1 (6 bases). Trimming cost V 3 bases and J 1 base, with 13 bases left between them. The CDR3 sequence is 15 residues long. The V gene's germline CDR1 is SGHDN and CDR2 FVKESK. The CDR3 DNA sequence: TGTGCCAGCAGCCAGAGTGACAGGAGATCCTACGAGCAGTACTTC. Translation gives CASSQSDRRSYEQYF.

V is TRBV7-9 and J is TRBJ1-4; D not certain. Germline lookup yields CDR1 SEHNR and CDR2 FQNEAQ (reference sequence). The V gene lost 3 bases and the J gene lost 3 bases, with 8 bases spanning the gap. This CDR3 region has 14 residues. In nucleotides, the CDR3 is TGTGCCAGCAGCTTTCGGGGTGCTAATGAAAAACTGTTTTTT. It translates to CASSFRGANEKLFF. Together with reference TRBV7-9 and TRBJ1-4, the CDR3 gives the full variable domain: DTGVSQNPRHKITKRGQNVTFRCDPISEHNRLYWYRQTLGQGPEFLTYFQNEAQLEKSRLLSDRFSAERPKGSFSTLEIQRTEQGDSAMYLCASSFRGANEKLFFGSGTQLSVL.

The chain joins TRBV7-8 to TRBJ2-5; weak D call: TRBD2 (6 bases). The V end was cut by 5 bases, the J end by 0 bases, with 16 bases between. CDR1 SGHVS and CDR2 FQNEAQ come from the germline V gene. The CDR3 consists of 16 residues. DNA for the CDR3: TGTGCCAGCAGCCCCAGGGTAGCGGAGTACCAAGAGACCCAGTACTTC. Amino acid sequence: CASSPRVAEYQETQYF.

V is TRBV6-4 and J is TRBJ2-5, with D unresolved. CDR3 length: 13 amino acids. Deletions cut 5 bases from V and 2 bases from J, with 9 bases between. Germline assignment: CDR1 MRHNA and CDR2 SNTAGT. The CDR3, as DNA: TGTGCCAGCAGTATGCCTAGTCAAGAGACCCAGTACTTC. Translating it yields CASSMPSQETQYF.

The chain employs TRBV27 and TRBJ1-5; D gene uncertain. The CDR3 spans 14 residues. Trimming left V 2 bases short and J 3 bases short, with 8 bases between. Germline values: CDR1 MNHEY, CDR2 SMNVEV (reference sequence). As DNA, the CDR3 is TGTGCCAGCAGTTTACTAGGTTCCAATCAGCCCCAGCATTTT. This translates into CASSLLGSNQPQHF.

The rearrangement joins TRBV10-3 to TRBJ2-2, with D possibly TRBD2 on 5 matching bases. The CDR3 covers 14 residues. Germline CDR1 reads ENHRY; CDR2 reads SYGVKD. Trimming left V 11 bases short and J 0 bases short, with 13 bases between. The CDR3 loop is CAAWTDANTGELFF. CDR3 bases: TGTGCCGCCTGGACTGACGCGAACACCGGGGAGCTGTTTTTT.

The V and J genes are TRBV6-5 and TRBJ2-1; TRBD2 is a possible D gene (6 bases). Germline V gene sequence: CDR1 MNHEY, CDR2 SVGAGI. The ends were cut back, 8 bases at V and 6 bases at J, with 20 bases in the middle. The CDR3 is 15 residues long. The CDR3 nucleotides are TGTGCCAGCTTGAATATGGCGGGGAGACCCAATGAGCAGTTCTTC. It yields the protein CASLNMAGRPNEQFF.

The rearrangement joins TRBV30 to TRBJ1-3; a weak D match, TRBD1 (5 bases). The CDR3 contains 13 residues. Trimming took off 5 bases at V and 0 bases at J, with 8 bases between the two ends. The germline CDR1 and CDR2 sequences are GTSNPN and SVGIG (reference sequence). CDR3 bases: TGTGCCTGGGACAGTGACTCTGGAAACACCATATATTTT. Residues: CAWDSDSGNTIYF.

This clone was counted once. V and J are TRBV5-1 and TRBJ2-1, with 7 positions matching TRBD2. Losses at the gene ends were 5 bases for V and 0 bases for J; bases not matched to a gene: 5. Germline V gives CDR1 SGHRS, CDR2 YFSETQ. The CDR3 has 15 amino acids. DNA of the CDR3: TGCGCCAGCAGACGGGGGGTAAGCTCCTACAATGAGCAGTTCTTC. Encoded protein: CASRRGVSSYNEQFF.

The V gene is TRBV5-1, the J gene TRBJ2-1; perhaps TRBD2 as D (7 bases). Trimming stripped 6 bases from V and 6 bases from J, with 19 bases between. Germline V gene sequence: CDR1 SGHRS, CDR2 YFSETQ. This CDR3 is 15 amino acids long. The CDR3 loop is CASNWEGGLGNEQFF. CDR3 sequence (DNA): TGCGCCAGCAACTGGGAGGGGGGTCTAGGCAATGAGCAGTTCTTC.

The chain is built from TRBV30 and TRBJ2-5, with 8 bases matching TRBD2. V lost 3 bases to trimming and J lost 4 bases; unmatched junction nucleotides: 7. CDR3 size: 14 residues. Germline V gene lookup returns CDR1 GTSNPN and CDR2 SVGIG (reference sequence). CDR3 in amino acids: CAWSAGLVGETQYF. The CDR3 DNA is TGTGCCTGGAGCGCGGGACTAGTTGGAGAGACCCAGTACTTC.

V usage is TRBV7-3 and J usage is TRBJ2-5, with D tentatively TRBD1 (5 bases). With 4 bases removed from V and 2 bases from J, the gap between germline ends came to 8 bases. This CDR3 has 13 amino acids. CDR1 and CDR2 from the germline V gene are SGHTA and FQGTGA. CDR3 sequence: CASSSGFQETQYF. The CDR3 bases are TGTGCCAGCAGCTCAGGGTTTCAAGAGACCCAGTACTTC.

The CDR3 sequence is CASSPGQLDTQYF. In DNA, the CDR3 is TGTGCCAGCTCGCCGGGACAGTTGGATACGCAGTATTTT. The chain joins TRBV18 to TRBJ2-3; 7 bases are shared with TRBD1. With 6 bases clipped from V and 6 bases from J, the junction kept 6 bases outside the gene matches. This CDR3 has 13 amino acids. CDR1 and CDR2 (germline): KGHSH, LQKENI.

V gene TRBV24-1 combines with J gene TRBJ2-5, with 7 bases lining up with TRBD2. The CDR3 consists of 17 residues. Per germline, CDR1 KGHDR and CDR2 SFDVKD. V trimming: 5 bases; J trimming: 0 bases; junction bases outside the gene matches: 11. The CDR3 region is CATSVGGGESHQETQYF. CDR3 coding DNA: TGTGCCACCAGTGTTGGGGGGGGTGAATCACACCAAGAGACCCAGTACTTC.

The gene calls are TRBV12-3 or TRBV12-4 and TRBJ2-5, with a weak D call TRBD2 (6 bases). Trimming took 3 bases from V and 3 from J, leaving 8 bases between them. The CDR3 loop spans 13 amino acids. CDR3 nucleotide sequence: TGTGCCAGCAGTTTGTGGGAGGAAGAGACCCAGTACTTC. The encoded protein is CASSLWEEETQYF.

The chain employs TRBV1 and TRBJ1-5; the table calls TRBD1, which could not be checked here. TRBV1 is deemed a pseudogene. CDR3 size: 16 residues. CDR3 loop: CTSSLKDREDNQPQHF. The CDR3 coding sequence is TGCACCAGCAGCCTCAAAGACAGGGAGGACAATCAGCCCCAGCATTTT.

This clone occurred a few times. The chain is built from TRBV14 and TRBJ1-1; D not certain. V lost 1 base to trimming and J lost 3 bases, with 6 bases between them. The germline gives CDR1 SGHDN, CDR2 FVKESK. The CDR3 spans 13 residues. CDR3 sequence reads: CASSQGLDTEAFF. DNA for the CDR3: TGTGCCAGCAGCCAAGGCCTAGACACTGAAGCTTTCTTT.

The genes are TRBV6-5 and TRBJ1-2, with D possibly being TRBD1 (5 bases). There are 13 residues in the CDR3. Germline values: CDR1 MNHEY, CDR2 SVGAGI. V was cut by 10 bases and J by 3 bases, with 15 bases left in between. In nucleotides, the CDR3 is TGTGCCACGACCGAGGAGGGGTACTATGGCTACACCTTC. Its protein product is CATTEEGYYGYTF.

V is TRBV19 and J is TRBJ2-2; TRBD1 aligns across 8 bases. The CDR3 contains 15 residues. Germline V CDR1 and CDR2: LNHDA, SQIVND (reference sequence). J lost 4 bases, V lost 3 bases, and 4 bases had no gene match. The CDR3 region is CASSIHTGGTGELFF. CDR3 nucleotide sequence: TGTGCCAGTAGTATTCACACAGGGGGCACCGGGGAGCTGTTTTTT.